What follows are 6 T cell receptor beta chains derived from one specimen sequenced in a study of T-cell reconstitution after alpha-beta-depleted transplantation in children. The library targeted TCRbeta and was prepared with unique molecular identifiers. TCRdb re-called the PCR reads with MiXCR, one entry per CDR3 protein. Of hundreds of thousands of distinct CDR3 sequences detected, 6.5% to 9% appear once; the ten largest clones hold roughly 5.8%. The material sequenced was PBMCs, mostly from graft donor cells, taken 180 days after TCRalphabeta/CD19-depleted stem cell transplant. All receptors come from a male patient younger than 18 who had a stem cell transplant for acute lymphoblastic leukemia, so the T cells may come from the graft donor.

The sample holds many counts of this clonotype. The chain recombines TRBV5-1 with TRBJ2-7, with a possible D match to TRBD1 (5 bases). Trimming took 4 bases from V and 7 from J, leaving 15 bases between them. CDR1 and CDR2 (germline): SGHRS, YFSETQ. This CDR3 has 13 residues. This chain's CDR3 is CASSNDERTEQYF. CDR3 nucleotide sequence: TGCGCCAGCAGCAATGACGAAAGGACAGAGCAGTACTTC.

Written as DNA, the CDR3 is TGTGCCAGCAGTTCACCTCCGCTATATGGCTACACCTTC. It specifies CASSSPPLYGYTF. The chain combines TRBV6-2 or TRBV6-3 with TRBJ1-2; D unresolved. V lost 4 bases and J 5 bases, leaving 11 bases between the germline ends. CDR3 length equals 13 residues. The V gene's germline CDR1 is MNHEY and CDR2 SVGEGT.

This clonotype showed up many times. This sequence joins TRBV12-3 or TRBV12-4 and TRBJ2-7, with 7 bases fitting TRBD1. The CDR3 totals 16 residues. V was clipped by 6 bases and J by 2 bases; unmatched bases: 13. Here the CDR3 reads CASSRRRDSQTYEQYF. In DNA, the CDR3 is TGTGCCAGCAGCCGGCGCCGGGACAGCCAGACCTACGAGCAGTACTTC.

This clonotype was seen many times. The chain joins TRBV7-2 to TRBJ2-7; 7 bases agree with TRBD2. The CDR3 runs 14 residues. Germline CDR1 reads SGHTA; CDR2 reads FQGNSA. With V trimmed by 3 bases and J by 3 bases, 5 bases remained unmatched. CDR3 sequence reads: CASSFLGGSYEQYF. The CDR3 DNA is TGTGCCAGCAGCTTTCTGGGCGGGAGCTACGAGCAGTACTTC.

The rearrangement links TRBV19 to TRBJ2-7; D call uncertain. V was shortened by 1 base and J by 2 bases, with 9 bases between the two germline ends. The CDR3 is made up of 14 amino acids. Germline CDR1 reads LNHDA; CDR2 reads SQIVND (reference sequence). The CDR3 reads CASSIGGSTYEQYF. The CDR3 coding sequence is TGTGCCAGTAGTATAGGCGGCTCCACCTACGAGCAGTACTTC.

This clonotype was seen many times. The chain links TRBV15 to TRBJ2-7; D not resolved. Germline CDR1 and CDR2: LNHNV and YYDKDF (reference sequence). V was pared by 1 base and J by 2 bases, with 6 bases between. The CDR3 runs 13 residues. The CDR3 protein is CATSRAATYEQYF. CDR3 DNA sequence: TGTGCCACCAGCAGAGCGGCTACCTACGAGCAGTACTTC. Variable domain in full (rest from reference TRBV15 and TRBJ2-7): DAMVIQNPRYQVTQFGKPVTLSCSQTLNHNVMYWYQQKSSQAPKLLFHYYDKDFNNEADTPDNFQSRRPNTSFCFLDIRSPGLGDTAMYLCATSRAATYEQYFGPGTRLTVT.